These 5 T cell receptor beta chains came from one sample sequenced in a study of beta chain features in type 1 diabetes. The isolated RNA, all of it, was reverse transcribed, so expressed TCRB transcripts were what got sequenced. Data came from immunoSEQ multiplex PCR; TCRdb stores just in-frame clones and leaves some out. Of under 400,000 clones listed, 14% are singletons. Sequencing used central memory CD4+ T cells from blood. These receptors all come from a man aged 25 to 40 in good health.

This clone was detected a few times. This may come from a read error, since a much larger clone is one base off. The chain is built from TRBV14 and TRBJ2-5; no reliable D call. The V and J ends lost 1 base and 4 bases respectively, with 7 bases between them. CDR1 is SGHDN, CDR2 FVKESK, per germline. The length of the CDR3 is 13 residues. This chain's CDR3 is CASSQAPTETQYF. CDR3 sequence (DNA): TGTGCCAGCAGCCAAGCGCCGACAGAGACCCAGTACTTC.

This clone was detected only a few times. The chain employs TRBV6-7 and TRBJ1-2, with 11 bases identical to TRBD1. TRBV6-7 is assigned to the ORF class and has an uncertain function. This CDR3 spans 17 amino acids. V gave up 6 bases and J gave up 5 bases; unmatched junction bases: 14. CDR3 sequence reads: CASRGTGGSQTPYGYTF. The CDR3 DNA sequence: TGTGCCAGCAGGGGGACAGGGGGTTCCCAAACTCCTTATGGCTACACCTTC.

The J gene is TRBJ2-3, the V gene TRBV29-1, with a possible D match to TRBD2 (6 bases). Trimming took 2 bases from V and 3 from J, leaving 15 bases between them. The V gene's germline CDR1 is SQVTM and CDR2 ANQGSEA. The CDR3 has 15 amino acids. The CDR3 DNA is TGCAGCGTTGAACCAGGAGGGGTCAGAACAGATACGCAGTATTTT. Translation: CSVEPGGVRTDTQYF.

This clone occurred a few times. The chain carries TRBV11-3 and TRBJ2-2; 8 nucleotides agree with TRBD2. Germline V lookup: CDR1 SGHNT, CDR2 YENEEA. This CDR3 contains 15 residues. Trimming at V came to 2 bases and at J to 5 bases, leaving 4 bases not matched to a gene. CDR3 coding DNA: TGTGCCAGCAGCTTAACGGGAGGGAGGACCGGGGAGCTGTTTTTT. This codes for CASSLTGGRTGELFF.

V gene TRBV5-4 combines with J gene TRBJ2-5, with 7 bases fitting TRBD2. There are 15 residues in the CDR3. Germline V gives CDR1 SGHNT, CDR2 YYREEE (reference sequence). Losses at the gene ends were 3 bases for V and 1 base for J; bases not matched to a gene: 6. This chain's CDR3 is CASSSGGVPQETQYF. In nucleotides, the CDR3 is TGTGCCAGCAGCTCTGGGGGGGTTCCCCAAGAGACCCAGTACTTC.